One and the same sample provided the 22 T cell receptor beta chains below, sequenced in a study of graft-versus-host responses after intestinal transplantation (dated by TCRdb to 2020 to 2023). These receptors have no known antigen. Reading the label with the study, this specimen's time point is: cells obtained before transplantation from donor or recipient. The method was the immunoSEQ multiplex PCR assay. TCRdb limited this immuneACCESS table to in-frame rearrangements with V and J called. A share of clones is missing; checked studies link under half to unresolved V genes, and the rest is unexplained. This sample lists fewer than 95,000 clones; roughly 92% were detected once. Roughly 0.44% of the sample is held by the ten biggest clonotypes. The specimen was unstimulated CD8+ T cells sorted from spleen or lymph node cells, collected before transplant. The receptors derive from a human donor who was the organ donor for an intestinal transplant.

The chain is built from TRBV7-6 and TRBJ2-5; D may be TRBD2 (6 bases). The CDR3 runs 14 residues. V lost 2 bases and J lost 5, with 12 bases in between. Germline CDR1 is SGHVS and CDR2 is FNYEAQ. CDR3 in amino acids: CASSLRGNGETQYF. CDR3 coding DNA: TGTGCCAGCAGCTTACGGGGGAATGGGGAGACCCAGTACTTC.

The rearrangement joins TRBV19 to TRBJ2-6; D is possibly TRBD1 (5 bases). The CDR3 is 15 amino acids. Germline V lookup: CDR1 LNHDA, CDR2 SQIVND (reference sequence). The V gene lost 2 bases and the J gene lost 3 bases, with 8 bases spanning the gap. DNA for the CDR3: TGTGCCAGTAGTATACAGGGATATGGGGCCAACGTCCTGACTTTC. Protein product: CASSIQGYGANVLTF. The whole variable domain, remainder taken from reference TRBV19 and TRBJ2-6, is DGGITQSPKYLFRKEGQNVTLSCEQNLNHDAMYWYRQDPGQGLRLIYYSQIVNDFQKGDIAEGYSVSREKKESFPLTVTSAQKNPTAFYLCASSIQGYGANVLTFGAGSRLTVL.

The chain is built from TRBV10-3 and TRBJ1-3, with 7 nucleotides matching TRBD1. Germline V gene sequence: CDR1 ENHRY, CDR2 SYGVKD. V gave up 3 bases and J gave up 3 bases; unmatched junction bases: 5. The CDR3 extends over 15 amino acids. The CDR3 nucleotides are TGTGCCATCAGTGATAACACAGGGGTTGGAAACACCATATATTTT. Its translation: CAISDNTGVGNTIYF.

The chain joins TRBV7-8 to TRBJ2-4, with 12 positions matching TRBD2. The trim removed 3 bases at V and 8 bases at J, leaving 11 bases unmatched. Germline V gene sequence: CDR1 SGHVS, CDR2 FQNEAQ. CDR3 length: 17 amino acids. The CDR3 coding sequence is TGTGCCAGCAGCTTCACGGGACTAGCGGGCTTCGAGGACATTCAGTACTTC. This codes for CASSFTGLAGFEDIQYF.

As DNA, the CDR3 is TGCGCCAGCAGCCAGGTAGCGGGGGGGCCAGAGCAGTTCTTC. As protein: CASSQVAGGPEQFF. The chain combines TRBV4-3 with TRBJ2-1, with TRBD2 matching 11 bases. There are 14 residues in the CDR3. V dropped 3 bases and J dropped 10; count of bases not matched to a gene: 5. CDR1 and CDR2 from the germline V gene are LGHNA and YSLEER.

This clone was counted a few times. CDR3 bases: TGTGCCAGCAGCCAAGACTGGCTTCCGCGGGGAAGGACCGGGGAGCTGTTTTTT. Translated, it gives CASSQDWLPRGRTGELFF. The chain carries TRBV14 and TRBJ2-2, with TRBD2 as a possible D gene (6 bases). Per the germline V gene, CDR1 is SGHDN and CDR2 is FVKESK. Between the trimmed V and J ends, which lost 0 bases and 5 bases, there was a span of 19 bases. The CDR3 runs to 18 residues. Combining the CDR3 with reference TRBV14 and TRBJ2-2 gives the whole variable domain EAGVTQFPSHSVIEKGQTVTLRCDPISGHDNLYWYRRVMGKEIKFLLHFVKESKQDESGMPNNRFLAERTGGTYSTLKVQPAELEDSGVYFCASSQDWLPRGRTGELFFGEGSRLTVL.

CDR3 amino acids: CASSQDPGSTDTQYF. DNA of the CDR3: TGTGCCAGCAGCCAAGATCCGGGGAGCACAGATACGCAGTATTTT. V and J are TRBV4-2 and TRBJ2-3; the D gene is possibly TRBD2 (5 bases). The ends were cut back, 0 bases at V and 0 bases at J, with 7 bases in the middle. The CDR3 loop spans 15 amino acids. Germline V lookup: CDR1 LGHNA, CDR2 YNFKEQ.

V gene TRBV27 combines with J gene TRBJ2-3, with D unresolved. Trimming stripped 4 bases from V and 4 bases from J, with 9 bases between. Per the germline V gene, CDR1 is MNHEY and CDR2 is SMNVEV (reference sequence). CDR3 length: 13 residues. In nucleotides, the CDR3 is TGTGCCAGCAGTTGGCACCGTTCAGATACGCAGTATTTT. It is translated as CASSWHRSDTQYF.

The CDR3 loop is CASSVDSGGGSYEQYF. CDR3 bases: TGTGCCAGCAGCGTGGACAGCGGGGGCGGCTCCTACGAGCAGTACTTC. This chain uses TRBV9 with TRBJ2-7; 8 nucleotides align to TRBD2. Trimming at V came to 2 bases and at J to 0 bases, leaving 7 bases not matched to a gene. CDR1 is SGDLS and CDR2 is YYNGEE in the germline V gene. The CDR3 loop spans 16 amino acids.

CDR3 protein: CASSPSGGPSYEQYF. Here the CDR3 DNA reads TGTGCCAGCAGCCCGAGCGGGGGACCCTCCTACGAGCAGTACTTC. The chain uses TRBV7-3 and TRBJ2-7, with 8 bases matching TRBD2. The CDR3 sequence is 15 residues long. In germline, CDR1 is SGHTA, CDR2 FQGTGA. V was pared by 5 bases and J by 0 bases, with 6 bases of the junction left unmatched.

The chain employs TRBV4-2 and TRBJ1-3; TRBD1 might be the D (6 bases). This CDR3 contains 14 residues. CDR1 and CDR2 (germline): LGHNA, YNFKEQ. V was trimmed by 6 bases and J by 4 bases, leaving 13 bases between them. The CDR3 sequence is CASRNTGSGNTIYF. The CDR3 DNA follows: TGTGCCAGCAGAAACACAGGGAGCGGAAACACCATATATTTT.

V usage is TRBV28 and J usage is TRBJ1-4; D gene ambiguous. V was trimmed by 6 bases and J by 0 bases, leaving 11 bases between them. The V gene's germline CDR1 is MDHEN and CDR2 SYDVKM. The CDR3 has 15 residues. DNA for the CDR3: TGTGCCAGCAGAATGTTATCTGCAACTAATGAAAAACTGTTTTTT. This gives the protein CASRMLSATNEKLFF.

This chain links TRBV28 with TRBJ2-7, with unresolved D. CDR3 length equals 12 residues. In germline, CDR1 is MDHEN, CDR2 SYDVKM. V lost 1 base and J 7 bases, leaving 8 bases between the germline ends. The CDR3 sequence is CASSLYRDEQYF. The CDR3 DNA reads TGTGCCAGCAGTTTATACCGCGATGAGCAGTACTTC.

V and J are TRBV6-1 and TRBJ1-2; D may be TRBD1 (5 bases). The CDR3 spans 15 residues. The V gene's germline CDR1 is MNHNS and CDR2 SASEGT. Trimming cost V 2 bases and J 5 bases, with 15 bases left between them. The CDR3 spells CASSEIEGHPYGYTF. For the CDR3, the DNA is TGTGCCAGCAGTGAAATTGAAGGACACCCATATGGCTACACCTTC.

The chain recombines TRBV13 with TRBJ2-1, with TRBD2 matching over 8 bases. The CDR3 contains 14 residues. Germline values: CDR1 PRHDT, CDR2 FYEKMQ (reference sequence). Unmatched junction bases numbered 10, after V lost 5 bases and J lost 10 bases. CDR3 DNA sequence: TGTGCCAGCAGCCTCCCCGGGACTAGTGGGGAGCAGTTCTTC. Encoded protein: CASSLPGTSGEQFF.

The chain carries TRBV10-3 and TRBJ2-5; 8 bases line up with TRBD2. Germline values: CDR1 ENHRY, CDR2 SYGVKD. With V trimmed by 1 base and J by 5 bases, 12 bases remained unmatched. The CDR3 is 17 amino acids. The CDR3 reads CAISEFLPGGNGETQYF. The CDR3 DNA reads TGTGCCATCAGTGAGTTTCTTCCGGGAGGGAACGGGGAGACCCAGTACTTC.

The chain couples TRBV6-1 to TRBJ2-3; TRBD2 is a possible D gene (6 bases). CDR3 length equals 16 residues. CDR1 is MNHNS and CDR2 is SASEGT in the germline V gene. The V gene lost 8 bases and the J gene lost 2 bases, with 20 bases spanning the gap. As DNA, the CDR3 is TGTGCCAGCCGTGGCGGCGGGGCGGGATACACAGATACGCAGTATTTT. This codes for CASRGGGAGYTDTQYF.

The rearrangement uses TRBV20-1 and TRBJ1-4; D uncertain. V lost 7 bases and J 8 bases, leaving 11 bases between the germline ends. The germline V gene encodes CDR1 DFQATT and CDR2 SNEGSKA (reference sequence). The CDR3 is 11 amino acids. In DNA form, the CDR3 reads TGCAGTGGAGGAAGTTTGGAAAAACTGTTTTTT. It codes for CSGGSLEKLFF.

This chain links TRBV9 with TRBJ2-7, with TRBD1 matching over 9 bases. The CDR3 spans 14 residues. The V gene's germline CDR1 is SGDLS and CDR2 YYNGEE. The V and J ends lost 3 bases and 3 bases, in that order; junction bases with no gene match: 4. The CDR3 DNA reads as TGTGCCAGCAGCGGAGGACAGGGGCGCTACGAGCAGTACTTC. Protein sequence: CASSGGQGRYEQYF.

V gene TRBV5-1 combines with J gene TRBJ2-1; D may be TRBD2 (5 bases). Germline V gene data show CDR1 as SGHRS and CDR2 as YFSETQ. Trimming pared 0 bases from V and 7 bases from J, leaving 17 bases between. CDR3 length: 16 amino acids. In nucleotides, the CDR3 is TGCGCCAGCAGCTTGGCTTGTCTAGCTTGCGGAAATGAGCAGTTCTTC. Its translation is CASSLACLACGNEQFF.

The chain employs TRBV18 and TRBJ2-7; TRBD1 matches at 9 bases. V shed 6 bases and J 2 bases; nucleotides not matched to a gene: 8. The CDR3 covers 15 residues. Germline V gene sequence: CDR1 KGHSH, CDR2 LQKENI. The CDR3 bases are TGTGCCAGCTCTCAGGGGACAGGGAGTCCCTACGAGCAGTACTTC. Translation gives CASSQGTGSPYEQYF.

The rearrangement uses TRBV6-1 and TRBJ2-7; no clear D. V shed 1 base and J shed 4 bases, with 14 bases lying between them. Germline assignment: CDR1 MNHNS and CDR2 SASEGT. CDR3 length: 15 amino acids. CDR3 region: CASSEVETGTYEQYF. The CDR3 DNA reads TGTGCCAGCAGTGAAGTAGAGACGGGTACATACGAGCAGTACTTC.